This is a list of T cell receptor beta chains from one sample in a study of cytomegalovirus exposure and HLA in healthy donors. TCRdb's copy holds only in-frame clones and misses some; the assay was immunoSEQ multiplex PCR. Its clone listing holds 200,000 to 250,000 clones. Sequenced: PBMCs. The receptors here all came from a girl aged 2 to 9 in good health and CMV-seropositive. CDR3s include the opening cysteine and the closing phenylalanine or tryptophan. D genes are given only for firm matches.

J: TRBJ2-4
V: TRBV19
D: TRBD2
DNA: TGTGCCAGTAGTTGGCTAGCGGGAGGCCCAGTCTGG
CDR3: CASSWLAGGPVW

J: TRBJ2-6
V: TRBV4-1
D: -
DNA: TGCGCCAGCAGCCAAGGAGGCGCGGTCGGGGCCAACGTCCTGACTTTC
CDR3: CASSQGGAVGANVLTF

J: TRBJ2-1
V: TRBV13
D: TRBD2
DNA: TGTGCCAGCAGCTTACGGCGGGAGGGGGACGATGAGCAGTTCTTC
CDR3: CASSLRREGDDEQFF

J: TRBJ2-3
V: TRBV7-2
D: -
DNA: TGTGCCAGCAGCTCTATACGACTCACAGATACGCAGTATTTT
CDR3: CASSSIRLTDTQYF

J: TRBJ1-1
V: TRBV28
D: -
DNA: TGTGCCAGCAGTTTTATGAACACTGAAGCTTTCTTT
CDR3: CASSFMNTEAFF

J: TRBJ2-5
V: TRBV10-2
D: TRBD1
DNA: TGCGCCAGCGGAGGGACAGGGCAAGAGACCCAGTACTTC
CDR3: CASGGTGQETQYF

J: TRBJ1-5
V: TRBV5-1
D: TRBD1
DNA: TGCGCCAGCAGCTTGGAGACAGGGGTTTATCAGCCCCAGCATTTT
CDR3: CASSLETGVYQPQHF

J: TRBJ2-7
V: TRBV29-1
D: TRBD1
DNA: TGCAGCGTTGGGGGACAGCGTGGTCGCGAGCAGTACTTC
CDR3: CSVGGQRGREQYF

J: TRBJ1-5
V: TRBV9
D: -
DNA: TGTGCCAGCTCCAGGACATATAGCAATCAGCCCCAGCATTTT
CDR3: CASSRTYSNQPQHF

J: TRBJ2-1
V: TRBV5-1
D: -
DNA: TGCGCCAGCAGCTTGGATCTAACCTACAATGAGCAGTTCTTC
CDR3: CASSLDLTYNEQFF

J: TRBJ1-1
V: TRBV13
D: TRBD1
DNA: TGTGCCAGCAGCGGGAACGTCGGACAGGGGGACACTGAAGCTTTCTTT
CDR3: CASSGNVGQGDTEAFF

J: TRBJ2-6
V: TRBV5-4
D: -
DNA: TGTGCCAGTAGTCTCTCTGGGGCCAACGTCCTGACTTTC
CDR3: CASSLSGANVLTF

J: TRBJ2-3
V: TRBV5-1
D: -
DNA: TGCGCCAGCAGCCCCCTCACAGGGTCCACAGATACGCAGTATTTT
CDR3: CASSPLTGSTDTQYF

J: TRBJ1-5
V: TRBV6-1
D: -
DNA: TGTGCCAGCAGTAGCCTACAGGATCAGCCCCAGCATTTT
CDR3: CASSSLQDQPQHF

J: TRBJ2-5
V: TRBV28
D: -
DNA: TGTGCCAGCAGTCCCGCCCAGGAGACCCAGTACTTC
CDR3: CASSPAQETQYF

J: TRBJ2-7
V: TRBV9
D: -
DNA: TGTGCCAGCAGCGCCGGGTCCTCCTACGAGCAGTACTTC
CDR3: CASSAGSSYEQYF

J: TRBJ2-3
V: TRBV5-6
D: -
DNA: TGTGCCAGCAGCTCGGCCCGGGGGTATACGCAGTATTTT
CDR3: CASSSARGYTQYF

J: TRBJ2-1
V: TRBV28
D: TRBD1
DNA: TGTGCCAGTGGGACAGTCAGCTACAATGAGCAGTTCTTC
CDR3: CASGTVSYNEQFF

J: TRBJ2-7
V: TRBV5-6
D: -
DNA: TGTGCCAGCAGCGGCGGGCTAGCCGGTCGTGAGCAGTACTTC
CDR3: CASSGGLAGREQYF

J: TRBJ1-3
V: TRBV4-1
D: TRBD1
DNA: TGCGCCAGCAGCCAACAAGACAGGGATGGAAACACCATATATTTT
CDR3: CASSQQDRDGNTIYF

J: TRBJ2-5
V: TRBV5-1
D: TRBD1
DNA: TGCGCCAGCAGCTTCCAGGGGGCTAGCGAGTACCAAGAGACCCAGTACTTC
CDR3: CASSFQGASEYQETQYF

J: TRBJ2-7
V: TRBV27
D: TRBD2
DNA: TGTGCCAGCAGTTTTCTAGCGGGAGGCCCCTACGAGCAGTACTTC
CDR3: CASSFLAGGPYEQYF

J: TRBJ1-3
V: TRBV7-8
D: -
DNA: TGTGCCAGCAGCCCGTTTCGGTTCCGGGCTGGAAACACCATATATTTT
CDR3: CASSPFRFRAGNTIYF

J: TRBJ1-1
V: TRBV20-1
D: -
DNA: TGCAGTTCAGCGGGGGTAGCTGAAGCTTTCTTT
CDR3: CSSAGVAEAFF

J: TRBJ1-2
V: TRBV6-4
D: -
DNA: TGTGCCAGCAGTGAGACCGACAGCTATGGCTACACCTTC
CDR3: CASSETDSYGYTF

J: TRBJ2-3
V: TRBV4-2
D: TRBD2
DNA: TGTGCCAGCAGCCAACCAAGCGGGATGGGGCCAGATACGCAGTATTTT
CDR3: CASSQPSGMGPDTQYF

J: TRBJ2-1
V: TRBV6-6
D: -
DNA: TGTGCCAGCAGTTACATGAGATTAAGCTCCTACAATGAGCAGTTCTTC
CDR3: CASSYMRLSSYNEQFF

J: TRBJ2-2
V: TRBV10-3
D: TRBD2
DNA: TGTTCTACTAGCGGGAGTACCGGGGAGCTGTTTTTT
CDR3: CSTSGSTGELFF